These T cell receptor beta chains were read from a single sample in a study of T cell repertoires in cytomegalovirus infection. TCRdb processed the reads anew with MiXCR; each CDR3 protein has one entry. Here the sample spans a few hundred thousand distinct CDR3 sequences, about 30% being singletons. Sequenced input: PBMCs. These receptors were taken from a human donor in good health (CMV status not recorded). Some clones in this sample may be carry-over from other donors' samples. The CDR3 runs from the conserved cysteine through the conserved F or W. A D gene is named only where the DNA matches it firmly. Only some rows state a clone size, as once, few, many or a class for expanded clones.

CDR3: CAWKRKGRDSPLHF; DNA: TGTGCCTGGAAAAGAAAGGGCCGAGATTCACCCCTCCACTTT; J: TRBJ1-6; D: .; V: TRBV30; size: few
CDR3: CATSRDWAGTEAFF; DNA: TGTGCCACCAGCAGAGATTGGGCAGGTACTGAAGCTTTCTTT; J: TRBJ1-1; D: .; V: TRBV15; size: few
CDR3: CASSVNTGVYGYTF; DNA: TGTGCCAGCAGCGTAAATACAGGGGTCTATGGCTACACCTTC; J: TRBJ1-2; D: TRBD1; V: TRBV9; size: .
CDR3: CASNQKPGTGKSYEQYF; DNA: TGCGCCAGCAACCAAAAGCCCGGGACAGGGAAATCCTACGAGCAGTACTTC; J: TRBJ2-7; D: TRBD1; V: TRBV4-3; size: .
CDR3: CASSQAGRNNEQFF; DNA: TGTGCCAGCAGCCAAGCGGGTAGGAACAATGAGCAGTTCTTC; J: TRBJ2-1; D: .; V: TRBV14; size: .
CDR3: CASSQDFATSYEQYF; DNA: TGCGCCAGCAGCCAAGATTTCGCTACGAGCTACGAGCAGTACTTC; J: TRBJ2-7; D: .; V: TRBV4-1; size: once
CDR3: CSVVLAGGSEQFF; DNA: TGCAGCGTTGTACTAGCGGGAGGGAGTGAGCAGTTCTTC; J: TRBJ2-1; D: TRBD2; V: TRBV29-1; size: few
CDR3: CASSQDRDRGLRDSNQPQHF; DNA: TGTGCCAGCAGCCAAGATCGGGACAGGGGGCTTAGAGATAGCAATCAGCCCCAGCATTTT; J: TRBJ1-5; D: TRBD1; V: TRBV14; size: .
CDR3: CASSERISGANVLTF; DNA: TGTGCCAGCAGTGAAAGAATCTCTGGGGCCAACGTCCTGACTTTC; J: TRBJ2-6; D: .; V: TRBV6-1; size: .
CDR3: CASSTGTSSYEQYF; DNA: TGTGCCAGCAGTACCGGGACTAGCTCCTACGAGCAGTACTTC; J: TRBJ2-7; D: TRBD2; V: TRBV6-1; size: many
CDR3: CASSDGGRATDTQYF; DNA: TGTGCCAGCAGTGATGGCGGGAGGGCCACAGATACGCAGTATTTT; J: TRBJ2-3; D: TRBD2; V: TRBV12-3/TRBV12-4; size: .
CDR3: CASSLTRAGTGELFF; DNA: TGTGCCAGCAGCTTAACCAGGGCGGGCACCGGGGAGCTGTTTTTT; J: TRBJ2-2; D: .; V: TRBV7-2; size: .
CDR3: CASSYDATDTQYF; DNA: TGTGCCAGCAGCTACGACGCCACAGATACGCAGTATTTT; J: TRBJ2-3; D: .; V: TRBV7-9; size: few
CDR3: CASSVRDMNTEAFF; DNA: TGTGCCAGCAGTGTTCGGGACATGAACACTGAAGCTTTCTTT; J: TRBJ1-1; D: .; V: TRBV2; size: .
CDR3: CASSLVTSGPPADTQYF; DNA: TGTGCCAGCAGCTTAGTGACTAGCGGGCCTCCGGCGGATACGCAGTATTTT; J: TRBJ2-3; D: TRBD2; V: TRBV7-9; size: many
CDR3: CASAWVNTDTQYF; DNA: TGTGCCAGTGCCTGGGTTAACACAGATACGCAGTATTTT; J: TRBJ2-3; D: .; V: TRBV19; size: .
CDR3: CASNWGGPLYEQYF; DNA: TGTGCCAGCAACTGGGGGGGACCCCTCTACGAGCAGTACTTC; J: TRBJ2-7; D: TRBD2; V: TRBV7-2; size: many
CDR3: CASSSDTYNSPLHF; DNA: TGTGCCAGCAGCTCGGACACCTATAATTCACCCCTCCACTTT; J: TRBJ1-6; D: .; V: TRBV7-2; size: few
CDR3: CASSIELRRLQPQHF; DNA: TGTGCCAGTAGTATAGAGCTCCGTAGGCTTCAGCCCCAGCATTTT; J: TRBJ1-5; D: .; V: TRBV19; size: few
CDR3: CATSARVGINEKLFF; DNA: TGTGCCACCAGCGCCCGAGTTGGAATTAATGAAAAACTGTTTTTT; J: TRBJ1-4; D: .; V: TRBV15; size: .
CDR3: CASSINRATDTQYF; DNA: TGTGCCAGTAGTATCAACAGGGCAACAGATACGCAGTATTTT; J: TRBJ2-3; D: .; V: TRBV19; size: .
CDR3: CASSLVRGRTEGAGELFF; DNA: TGTGCCAGCAGCTTAGTACGGGGACGGACAGAGGGTGCCGGGGAGCTGTTTTTT; J: TRBJ2-2; D: .; V: TRBV7-6; size: few
CDR3: CASSQDGRQYTQYF; DNA: TGCGCCAGCAGCCAAGATGGGAGGCAATATACGCAGTATTTT; J: TRBJ2-3; D: .; V: TRBV4-3; size: .
CDR3: CASSPPGYQPQHF; DNA: TGTGCCAGTAGTCCCCCGGGCTATCAGCCCCAGCATTTT; J: TRBJ1-5; D: .; V: TRBV19; size: few
CDR3: CASSVMGDTQYF; DNA: TGTGCCAGCAGCGTGATGGGGGATACGCAGTATTTT; J: TRBJ2-3; D: .; V: TRBV7-6; size: .
CDR3: CASSSGTGDGYTF; DNA: TGTGCCAGCAGCTCCGGGACAGGGGATGGCTACACCTTC; J: TRBJ1-2; D: TRBD1; V: TRBV11-2; size: .
CDR3: CASSRSGTDNSPLHF; DNA: TGTGCCAGCAGCCGGTCGGGAACCGATAATTCACCCCTCCACTTT; J: TRBJ1-6; D: .; V: TRBV7-3; size: many
CDR3: CASSSGRGTYNEQFF; DNA: TGTGCCAGTAGTAGCGGGAGGGGCACCTACAATGAGCAGTTCTTC; J: TRBJ2-1; D: TRBD2; V: TRBV19; size: .
CDR3: CATSRQGPVETQYF; DNA: TGTGCCACCAGCCGACAGGGTCCTGTCGAGACCCAGTACTTC; J: TRBJ2-5; D: TRBD1; V: TRBV24-1; size: .
CDR3: CASSKRTGETQYF; DNA: TGTGCCAGCAGTAAGCGTACGGGAGAGACCCAGTACTTC; J: TRBJ2-5; D: .; V: TRBV2; size: .
CDR3: CASSPGQSSGNTIYF; DNA: TGTGCCAGCAGCCCTGGACAGAGCTCTGGAAACACCATATATTTT; J: TRBJ1-3; D: .; V: TRBV7-6; size: many